These 26 T cell receptor beta chains were all obtained from the same sample, sequenced in a study of blood T cell repertoires in COVID-19. Sequencing used immunoSEQ multiplex PCR; TCRdb keeps in-frame clones, though not all of them. The sample includes tens of thousands of clones, about 80% of them seen just once. Sequenced sample: peripheral blood. All receptors derive from a man older than 75 with COVID-19, enrolled during active disease.

The chain has TRBV7-9 and TRBJ2-1, with 8 nucleotides matching TRBD2. The CDR3 totals 14 residues. Germline trimming cut 4 bases from V and 4 bases from J; bases unmatched to any gene: 3. CDR1 SEHNR and CDR2 FQNEAQ come from the germline V gene (reference sequence). CDR3 DNA: TGTGCCAGCAGCTCGGGACTAGGGTACAATGAGCAGTTCTTC. Translated: CASSSGLGYNEQFF.

The V and J genes are TRBV3-1 (or the pseudogene TRBV3-2) and TRBJ1-6, with a weak D call TRBD1 (6 bases). Trimming removed 1 base at V and 0 bases at J, with 13 bases between. There are 18 residues in the CDR3. Per the germline V gene, CDR1 is LGHDT and CDR2 is YNNKEL (reference sequence). The CDR3 DNA is TGTGCCAGCAGCCAAGCGACAGGCTTTAGCTCCTATAATTCACCCCTCCACTTT. It yields the protein CASSQATGFSSYNSPLHF.

This chain joins TRBV11-2 and TRBJ2-1; 8 positions match TRBD1. The CDR3 is 19 residues long. V dropped 4 bases and J dropped 6; count of bases not matched to a gene: 20. Germline V lookup: CDR1 SGHAT, CDR2 FQNNGV. The CDR3 nucleotides are TGTGCCAGCAGCTCTTCACCCTTTCGACAGGGGCCGGTGGGCAATGAGCAGTTCTTC. This encodes CASSSSPFRQGPVGNEQFF.

This clone was found a few times. This chain connects TRBV29-1 to TRBJ2-7, with TRBD1 as a possible D gene (6 bases). The V end was cut by 7 bases, the J end by 0 bases, with 10 bases between. Germline V gene sequence: CDR1 SQVTM, CDR2 ANQGSEA. The CDR3 contains 12 residues. The CDR3 here is CSARDISYEQYF. CDR3 DNA sequence: TGCAGCGCCCGGGACATCTCCTACGAGCAGTACTTC.

This rearrangement joins TRBV6-5 to TRBJ2-1, with TRBD1 matching 9 bases. Germline trimming cut 6 bases from V and 5 bases from J; bases unmatched to any gene: 5. CDR1 MNHEY and CDR2 SVGAGI come from the germline V gene. The CDR3 is made up of 14 amino acids. CDR3 nucleotides: TGTGCCAGCAGGGGACAGGGAAGGAACAATGAGCAGTTCTTC. Its translation: CASRGQGRNNEQFF.

In DNA form, the CDR3 reads TGTGCCAGCAAACAACAGGGGTTCACTGAAGCTTTCTTT. Translated: CASKQQGFTEAFF. The chain combines TRBV25-1 with TRBJ1-1; TRBD1 matches 7 bases. V was pared by 7 bases and J by 4 bases, with 6 bases of the junction left unmatched. CDR3 size: 13 residues. Germline assignment: CDR1 MGHDK and CDR2 SYGVNS. Supplemented by reference TRBV25-1 and TRBJ1-1, the full variable domain reads EADIYQTPRYLVIGTGKKITLECSQTMGHDKMYWYQQDPGMELHLIHYSYGVNSTEKGDLSSESTVSRIRTEHFPLTLESARPSHTSQYLCASKQQGFTEAFFGQGTRLTVV.

The chain uses TRBV6-6 and TRBJ2-5, with 8 bases lining up with TRBD2. The germline V gene has CDR1 MNHNY and CDR2 SVGAGI (reference sequence). V lost 6 bases to trimming and J lost 4 bases; unmatched junction nucleotides: 10. CDR3 length: 15 amino acids. The DNA of the CDR3 is TGTGCCAGCAGACGTGGCGGGGGGTCCGGAGAGACCCAGTACTTC. Protein sequence: CASRRGGGSGETQYF.

This clone has a handful of counts. Likely a read error: the CDR3 ends without its conserved phenylalanine or tryptophan. Because the CDR3's place on the DNA is in doubt, the DNA is left out and the CDR3 is given as listed by TCRdb. V is TRBV7-2 and J is TRBJ2-7; whether TRBD1, the table's D call, matches the DNA was not checked. With termini counted, the CDR3 has 11 amino acids. CDR1 and CDR2 (germline): SGHTA, FQGNSA. CDR3 region: CASSAGTTPEI.

The J gene is TRBJ2-1, the V gene TRBV7-8, with TRBD2 identical over 10 bases. The CDR3 runs to 15 residues. The junction had 6 bases not matched to a gene; V was cut back by 1 base and J by 9 bases. From germline, CDR1 is SGHVS and CDR2 FQNEAQ. The CDR3 loop is CASSLGQREGGEQFF. CDR3 bases: TGTGCCAGCAGCTTAGGCCAGCGGGAGGGTGGTGAGCAGTTCTTC.

The chain employs TRBV14 and TRBJ2-5; possibly TRBD1 for D (6 bases). The CDR3 contains 14 residues. Trimming cost V 2 bases and J 3 bases, with 10 bases left between them. Per germline, CDR1 SGHDN and CDR2 FVKESK. DNA of the CDR3: TGTGCCAGCAGCCAATCGGACAGAAAAGAGACCCAGTACTTC. Protein: CASSQSDRKETQYF.

The genes are TRBV14 and TRBJ1-1; D perhaps matches TRBD1 (5 bases). CDR3 length: 15 amino acids. Germline CDR1 reads SGHDN; CDR2 reads FVKESK. V was clipped by 4 bases and J by 0 bases, with 12 bases between them. The CDR3 sequence is CASSRGHSMNTEAFF. The CDR3 DNA reads as TGTGCCAGCAGCCGAGGACACTCCATGAACACTGAAGCTTTCTTT.

The V and J genes are TRBV7-2 and TRBJ2-7, with D perhaps matching TRBD2 (6 bases). Germline CDR1 is SGHTA and CDR2 is FQGNSA. The V gene lost 1 base and the J gene lost 7 bases, with 20 bases spanning the gap. The CDR3 has 16 residues. Here the CDR3 reads CASSLGPGRGAGEQYV. The DNA for the CDR3 is TGTGCCAGCAGCTTAGGCCCTGGTCGGGGCGCGGGGGAGCAGTACGTC.

V and J are TRBV27 and TRBJ2-4; D perhaps matches TRBD1 (5 bases). V was trimmed by 6 bases and J by 1 base, leaving 16 bases between them. This CDR3 is 16 amino acids long. Per germline, CDR1 MNHEY and CDR2 SMNVEV (reference sequence). CDR3 coding DNA: TGTGCCAGCAGCCCCGTAGGAAAGGGGGCCAAAAACATTCAGTACTTC. This translates into CASSPVGKGAKNIQYF.

The chain employs TRBV5-6 and TRBJ1-2; 10 positions match TRBD1. Germline CDR1 SGHDT, CDR2 YYEEEE. This CDR3 is built from 15 residues. V lost 4 bases to trimming and J lost 6 bases; unmatched junction nucleotides: 9. The CDR3 DNA reads as TGTGCCAGCAGCCGGGACGGGACAGGGGTGGATGGCTACACCTTC. Amino acid sequence: CASSRDGTGVDGYTF.

The CDR3 coding sequence is TGTGCCAGCAGTCTACAGGGCTCCTACGAGCAGTACGTC. It encodes CASSLQGSYEQYV. The chain employs TRBV27 and TRBJ2-7; a possible D gene is TRBD1 (6 bases). Looked up from germline, CDR1 is MNHEY and CDR2 is SMNVEV (reference sequence). This CDR3 contains 13 residues. V lost 5 bases to trimming and J lost 0 bases, with 8 bases between them.

The rearrangement joins TRBV7-8 to TRBJ2-7, with a tentative D call TRBD1 (6 bases). V lost 4 bases and J lost 0, with 10 bases in between. The germline gives CDR1 SGHVS, CDR2 FQNEAQ. This CDR3 comprises 14 residues. The CDR3 loop reads CASSSRGPSYEQYF. CDR3 DNA sequence: TGTGCCAGCAGCTCCAGGGGTCCCTCCTACGAGCAGTACTTC.

This rearrangement joins TRBV7-9 to TRBJ2-7, with D unclear. Germline CDR1 and CDR2: SEHNR and FQNEAQ (reference sequence). The CDR3 totals 13 residues. V lost 4 bases and J 5 bases, leaving 12 bases between the germline ends. CDR3 sequence reads: CASSSPLSHEQYV. CDR3 DNA sequence: TGTGCCAGCAGCTCCCCTTTGTCCCACGAGCAGTACGTC.

The rearrangement uses TRBV18 and TRBJ2-3; D is uncertain. Germline V lookup: CDR1 KGHSH, CDR2 LQKENI. This CDR3 is built from 14 residues. V lost 6 bases and J lost 3, with 13 bases in between. The CDR3 loop is CASSPSRLTDTQYF. The CDR3 nucleotides read TGTGCCAGCTCTCCATCCAGGCTTACAGATACGCAGTATTTT.

The chain joins TRBV5-5 to TRBJ2-1; D not certain. Between the trimmed V and J ends, which lost 2 bases and 6 bases, there was a span of 15 bases. The CDR3 runs 15 residues. Per the germline V gene, CDR1 is SGHKS and CDR2 is YYEKEE (reference sequence). Here the CDR3 DNA reads TGTGCCAGCAGCTTAGGCATAGCATCAAGCAATGAGCAGTTCTTC. Its protein is CASSLGIASSNEQFF. Drawing the rest from reference TRBV5-5 and TRBJ2-1, the complete variable domain is DAGVTQSPTHLIKTRGQQVTLRCSPISGHKSVSWYQQVLGQGPQFIFQYYEKEERGRGNFPDRFSARQFPNYSSELNVNALLLGDSALYLCASSLGIASSNEQFFGPGTRLTVL.

The chain recombines TRBV19 with TRBJ1-4; 12 bases align to TRBD1. Trimming took 3 bases from V and 4 from J; bases not matched to a gene: 9. The germline CDR1 and CDR2 sequences are LNHDA and SQIVND (reference sequence). The CDR3 has 18 residues. The CDR3 spells CASSIGTGGTSRNEKLFF. The CDR3 coding sequence is TGTGCCAGTAGTATCGGGACAGGGGGCACCAGCCGTAATGAAAAACTGTTTTTT. The complete variable domain, with remaining parts taken from reference TRBV19 and TRBJ1-4, reads DGGITQSPKYLFRKEGQNVTLSCEQNLNHDAMYWYRQDPGQGLRLIYYSQIVNDFQKGDIAEGYSVSREKKESFPLTVTSAQKNPTAFYLCASSIGTGGTSRNEKLFFGSGTQLSVL.

This clone was recorded only once. This rearrangement joins TRBV6-5 to TRBJ2-5; TRBD2 agrees at 10 bases. CDR1 is MNHEY and CDR2 is SVGAGI in the germline V gene. The CDR3 spans 16 residues. The V and J ends lost 4 bases and 2 bases, in that order; junction bases with no gene match: 7. The CDR3 spells CASSLTSGDVQETQYF. CDR3 nucleotide sequence: TGTGCCAGCAGTTTAACTAGCGGGGACGTTCAAGAGACCCAGTACTTC.

The rearrangement joins TRBV10-1 to TRBJ2-5; 8 bases match TRBD1. V trimming: 6 bases; J trimming: 1 base; junction bases outside the gene matches: 4. The CDR3 contains 14 residues. Germline values: CDR1 WNHNN, CDR2 SYGVQD (reference sequence). CDR3 nucleotides: TGCGCCAGCAGCCAAGGGACAGGCCAAGAGACCCAGTACTTC. Protein product: CASSQGTGQETQYF.

J is TRBJ1-2 and V is TRBV7-2, with TRBD1 matching 9 bases. V shed 4 bases, J shed 7 bases, and the junction held 13 bases outside the gene matches. Germline V gives CDR1 SGHTA, CDR2 FQGNSA. The CDR3 has 16 amino acids. The CDR3 DNA sequence: TGTGCCAGCAGCTCCTATGACGGACAGGGGAGATTTGGCTACACCTTC. Amino acids: CASSSYDGQGRFGYTF.

The chain combines TRBV19 with TRBJ1-2; 12 nucleotides align to TRBD1. Germline-derived CDR1 and CDR2 are LNHDA and SQIVND (reference sequence). Trimming cost V 5 bases and J 7 bases; bases outside gene matches: 8. The CDR3 extends over 15 amino acids. For the CDR3, the DNA is TGTGCCAGTAGTCAAACCGGGACAGGGGGCTCTGGCTACACCTTC. Translated, it gives CASSQTGTGGSGYTF.

V is TRBV13 and J is TRBJ1-5; 9 positions match TRBD1. This CDR3 is built from 14 residues. Germline-derived CDR1 and CDR2 are PRHDT and FYEKMQ (reference sequence). J lost 4 bases, V lost 5 bases, and 3 bases had no gene match. In nucleotides, the CDR3 is TGTGCCAGCAGCCGGGGACAGGGTAATCAGCCCCAGCATTTT. Protein product: CASSRGQGNQPQHF.

The rearrangement uses TRBV5-1 and TRBJ1-4; 7 positions agree with TRBD1. With V trimmed by 4 bases and J by 0 bases, 3 bases remained unmatched. The length of the CDR3 is 15 residues. CDR1 and CDR2 (germline): SGHRS, YFSETQ. This chain's CDR3 is CASSPGTATNEKLFF. The CDR3, as DNA: TGCGCCAGCAGCCCAGGGACAGCAACTAATGAAAAACTGTTTTTT.